These 27 T cell receptor beta chains were all obtained from the same sample, sequenced in a study of blood T cells in healthy people across ages. It was with a sample-barcoded 5' primer and a J-beta primer mix that a second PCR of roughly 7 to 12 cycles was run. Each CDR3 protein is one row after TCRdb ran MiXCR on the 5' RACE reads. Of about 1,500,000 distinct CDR3 sequences listed, about 28% were seen once; the top ten hold more than 6%. The specimen was blood. The receptor source for this set is a woman between 25 and 40 years old in good health.

This clonotype was seen at least ten times. J is TRBJ2-7 and V is TRBV29-1; 10 positions match TRBD1. Germline lookup yields CDR1 SQVTM and CDR2 ANQGSEA. J was trimmed by 3 bases and V by 1 base; bases with no gene match: 6. The CDR3 consists of 15 residues. The CDR3: CSVEAADRGIYEQYF. The DNA of the CDR3 is TGCAGCGTTGAAGCCGCGGACAGGGGGATCTACGAGCAGTACTTC.

This clonotype was seen more than once but under ten times. The genes are TRBV7-2 and TRBJ1-6, with 7 bases identical to TRBD1. V was clipped by 5 bases and J by 4 bases; unmatched bases: 2. The CDR3 is made up of 14 amino acids. CDR1 is SGHTA and CDR2 is FQGNSA in the germline V gene. In nucleotides, the CDR3 is TGTGCCAGCAGCATGGGACAGTATAATTCACCCCTCCACTTT. Translation: CASSMGQYNSPLHF.

In regard to this clonotype: A much larger clone sits a single nucleotide away, making a read error possible. V is TRBV5-1 and J is TRBJ2-1; D call uncertain. Germline V gene data show CDR1 as SGHRS and CDR2 as YFSETQ. This CDR3 spans 15 amino acids. DNA for the CDR3: TGCGCCGGCAGCTTGGGCTGGACCTCCTACAATGAGCAGTTCTTC. Encoded protein: CAGSLGWTSYNEQFF.

The chain combines TRBV6-2 or TRBV6-3 with TRBJ1-3; TRBD1 agrees at 7 bases. Germline trimming cut 6 bases from V and 0 bases from J; bases unmatched to any gene: 8. Germline V lookup: CDR1 MNHEY, CDR2 SVGEGT. The CDR3 runs 16 residues. The CDR3, as DNA: TGTGCCAGCAGACGGAGGGACAGTAGCTCTGGAAACACCATATATTTT. This gives the protein CASRRRDSSSGNTIYF.

This clonotype was picked up a small number of times. The chain links TRBV11-2 to TRBJ2-7, with D tentatively TRBD1 or TRBD2 (7 bases each). Germline CDR1 SGHAT, CDR2 FQNNGV. The CDR3 runs to 16 residues. Trimming shortened V by 5 bases and J by 2 bases, and 19 bases separated the two germline ends. The chain's CDR3 is CASSVTSGGGPYEQYF. CDR3 sequence (DNA): TGTGCCAGCAGCGTAACCTCAGGGGGAGGGCCCTACGAGCAGTACTTC.

The chain recombines TRBV11-1 with TRBJ1-1; 7 bases fit TRBD1. Germline CDR1 SGHAT, CDR2 FQDESV (reference sequence). V lost 5 bases, J lost 11 bases, and 8 bases stayed unmatched. The CDR3 contains 12 residues. CDR3 protein: CASSRHRGAAFF. In DNA form, the CDR3 reads TGTGCCAGCAGCCGACACAGGGGTGCGGCTTTCTTT.

The chain couples TRBV3-1 to TRBJ2-7; TRBD1 is a possible D gene (6 bases). The CDR3 is 15 amino acids. Germline assignment: CDR1 LGHDT and CDR2 YNNKEL (reference sequence). Trimming took 1 base from V and 5 from J, leaving 15 bases between them. CDR3 amino acids: CASSQGGQGIDEQYF. The CDR3 DNA is TGTGCCAGCAGCCAAGGCGGCCAGGGGATCGACGAGCAGTACTTC.

This chain connects TRBV5-5 to TRBJ2-3; TRBD2 agrees at 13 bases. This CDR3 has 17 residues. Germline CDR1 is SGHKS and CDR2 is YYEKEE (reference sequence). After removal of 6 bases from V and 7 bases from J, the junction contained 14 bases not matched to a gene. The DNA of the CDR3 is TGTGCCAGCACCCGGGGCCCCGGGACTAGCGGGAAGAATACGCAGTATTTT. Its translation is CASTRGPGTSGKNTQYF.

This chain joins TRBV30 and TRBJ1-2, with D possibly being TRBD1 (5 bases). The CDR3 is made up of 12 amino acids. Germline V gene lookup returns CDR1 GTSNPN and CDR2 SVGIG (reference sequence). V was pared by 1 base and J by 8 bases, with 11 bases between. The CDR3 sequence: CAWSEGPGGYTF. CDR3 coding DNA: TGTGCCTGGAGTGAGGGACCCGGAGGCTACACCTTC.

This clonotype was picked up a small number of times. The J gene is TRBJ2-3, the V gene TRBV6-2 or TRBV6-3, with no clear D. The V gene's germline CDR1 is MNHEY and CDR2 SVGEGT. The CDR3 spans 13 residues. Trimming removed 4 bases at V and 5 bases at J, with 10 bases between. This CDR3 is CASSWTPQDTQYF. Written as DNA, the CDR3 is TGTGCCAGCAGTTGGACCCCCCAAGATACGCAGTATTTT.

This clonotype was counted many times. V usage is TRBV29-1 and J usage is TRBJ2-5; no clear D gene. Per the germline V gene, CDR1 is SQVTM and CDR2 is ANQGSEA. The CDR3 is made up of 11 amino acids. V gave up 4 bases and J gave up 0 bases, with 3 bases separating them. CDR3 in amino acids: CSVGHQETQYF. The CDR3, as DNA: TGCAGCGTTGGTCACCAAGAGACCCAGTACTTC.

This chain links TRBV12-3 or TRBV12-4 with TRBJ2-1; D not certain. The tail of the sequence fits TRBJ2-7 better, so the J call may be wrong. This CDR3 region has 13 residues. DNA of the CDR3: TGTGCCAGCACCGCGGACCATGCCAATGAGCAGTACTTC. Protein product: CASTADHANEQYF.

In its sample, this clonotype was seen a few times. The CDR3 loop reads CASSQWTVYGYTF. CDR3 nucleotides: TGTGCCAGCAGCCAATGGACGGTCTATGGCTACACCTTC. The chain has TRBV14 and TRBJ1-2; D unclear. The CDR3 totals 13 residues. Trimming stripped 2 bases from V and 4 bases from J, with 8 bases between. Germline V gene lookup returns CDR1 SGHDN and CDR2 FVKESK.

This clonotype was counted only a few times. The genes are TRBV4-3 and TRBJ2-7, with D perhaps matching TRBD2 (5 bases). Germline assignment: CDR1 LGHNA and CDR2 YSLEER. The CDR3 is 15 residues long. V lost 3 bases and J lost 3, with 15 bases in between. The CDR3 loop is CASSHPGYVNYEQYF. Here the CDR3 DNA reads TGCGCCAGCAGCCACCCGGGATACGTAAACTACGAGCAGTACTTC.

With respect to this clonotype: Being one base from a much bigger clone, this may be a read error. The chain couples TRBV20-1 to TRBJ2-3, with D perhaps given as TRBD1 or TRBD2 (5 bases each). CDR1 is DFQATT, CDR2 SNEGSKA, per germline (reference sequence). CDR3 length: 14 residues. The CDR3 bases are TGCAGTGCCGGGTCAGGGTCTAGCACGGATACGCAGTATTTT. As protein: CSAGSGSSTDTQYF.

This chain links TRBV7-8 with TRBJ2-7; TRBD2 agrees at 13 bases. CDR1 and CDR2 (germline): SGHVS, FQNEAQ. With 5 bases clipped from V and 6 bases from J, the junction kept 10 bases outside the gene matches. The CDR3 loop spans 16 amino acids. The DNA of the CDR3 is TGTGCCAGCAGCCTTTGGACTAGCGGGAGCTCGGGCGAGCAGTACTTC. Its protein is CASSLWTSGSSGEQYF.

About this clonotype: It is likely a read error, because the conserved phenylalanine at the end of the CDR3 is missing. The chain has TRBV29-1 and TRBJ2-7, with D perhaps matching TRBD1 (9 bases). Germline V gene lookup returns CDR1 SQVTM and CDR2 ANQGSEA. This CDR3 is built from 15 residues. CDR3 sequence reads: CGVSGGDRDTYGQYC. In DNA, the CDR3 is TGCGGCGTTTCCGGGGGGGACAGGGACACCTACGGGCAGTACTGC.

The chain is built from TRBV7-9 and TRBJ2-1; D gene unclear. Germline CDR1 is SEHNR and CDR2 is FQNEAQ (reference sequence). V lost 4 bases to trimming and J lost 9 bases, with 19 bases between them. The CDR3 has 15 amino acids. In DNA, the CDR3 is TGTGCCAGCAGCTCTTCTCTAGTTATCAGGCCTGAGCAGTTCTTC. Its protein product is CASSSSLVIRPEQFF.

A few counts support this clonotype. This chain connects TRBV20-1 to TRBJ2-5; TRBD1 aligns across 8 bases. The CDR3 totals 20 residues. Looked up from germline, CDR1 is DFQATT and CDR2 is SNEGSKA (reference sequence). The ends lost 1 base at V and 4 bases at J; junction bases unmatched: 23. CDR3 sequence: CSARAPGQDYNWRSGETQYF. In DNA, the CDR3 is TGCAGTGCTAGAGCCCCGGGACAGGATTATAATTGGAGAAGTGGAGAGACCCAGTACTTC.

This clonotype was counted many times. In DNA form, the CDR3 reads TGTGCCAGCAGTTTCTCTACTGGGGCCAACGTCCTGACTTTC. Amino acid sequence: CASSFSTGANVLTF. This rearrangement joins TRBV6-5 to TRBJ2-6; D is unresolved. V shed 4 bases and J shed 2 bases, with 6 bases lying between them. The CDR3 has 14 residues. Germline-derived CDR1 and CDR2 are MNHEY and SVGAGI.

The chain carries TRBV30 and TRBJ1-4; 9 nucleotides agree with TRBD1. The V gene's germline CDR1 is GTSNPN and CDR2 SVGIG (reference sequence). The CDR3 loop spans 12 amino acids. The J segment lost 5 bases and the V segment lost 5 bases, leaving 0 bases of the junction unmatched. The CDR3 sequence is CAWDRGNEKLFF. The DNA of the CDR3 is TGTGCCTGGGACAGGGGGAATGAAAAACTGTTTTTT.

V is TRBV7-9 and J is TRBJ1-1; D is undetermined. The V end was cut by 4 bases, the J end by 0 bases, with 9 bases between. This CDR3 has 14 amino acids. Germline loops: CDR1 SEHNR, CDR2 FQNEAQ (reference sequence). The CDR3 coding sequence is TGTGCCAGCAGCTCCCTTTCGGTGAACACTGAAGCTTTCTTT. Its protein product is CASSSLSVNTEAFF. The full variable domain, completed using reference TRBV7-9 and TRBJ1-1, is DTGVSQNPRHKITKRGQNVTFRCDPISEHNRLYWYRQTLGQGPEFLTYFQNEAQLEKSRLLSDRFSAERPKGSFSTLEIQRTEQGDSAMYLCASSSLSVNTEAFFGQGTRLTVV.

This chain uses TRBV20-1 with TRBJ1-2, with D possibly matching TRBD1 (6 bases). V lost 6 bases to trimming and J lost 3 bases, with 17 bases between them. This CDR3 has 14 amino acids. From germline, CDR1 is DFQATT and CDR2 SNEGSKA (reference sequence). The CDR3 protein is CSAPWGGRHYGYTF. The CDR3 nucleotides read TGCAGTGCCCCTTGGGGGGGGCGTCACTATGGCTACACCTTC.

The genes are TRBV5-5 and TRBJ1-3; D call uncertain. The V and J ends lost 0 bases and 0 bases respectively, with 13 bases between them. Germline lookup yields CDR1 SGHKS and CDR2 YYEKEE (reference sequence). CDR3 length: 17 residues. CDR3 nucleotides: TGTGCCAGCAGCTTGGTCTTGACGCCCGACTCTGGAAACACCATATATTTT. This encodes CASSLVLTPDSGNTIYF.

This clonotype was counted many times. The chain employs TRBV27 and TRBJ2-7; 7 nucleotides agree with TRBD2. CDR3 length equals 15 residues. J was trimmed by 0 bases and V by 2 bases; bases with no gene match: 4. From germline, CDR1 is MNHEY and CDR2 SMNVEV (reference sequence). CDR3 sequence: CASSLRSSGSYEQYF. The DNA for the CDR3 is TGTGCCAGCAGTTTAAGGTCTAGCGGCTCCTACGAGCAGTACTTC.

This clonotype is a singleton in its sample. This chain links TRBV9 with TRBJ1-1; D is uncertain. This CDR3 contains 16 residues. The germline V gene encodes CDR1 SGDLS and CDR2 YYNGEE. Between the trimmed V and J ends, which lost 2 bases and 2 bases, there was a span of 16 bases. The CDR3 reads CASSVSWNTGNTEAFF. The CDR3 DNA reads TGTGCCAGCAGCGTTTCTTGGAATACGGGCAACACTGAAGCTTTCTTT. Based on the CDR3 plus reference TRBV9 and TRBJ1-1, the full variable domain is DSGVTQTPKHLITATGQRVTLRCSPRSGDLSVYWYQQSLDQGLQFLIQYYNGEERAKGNILERFSAQQFPDLHSELNLSSLELGDSALYFCASSVSWNTGNTEAFFGQGTRLTVV.

This clonotype was counted between two and nine times. J is TRBJ1-2 and V is TRBV5-1; no firm D call. This CDR3 comprises 13 residues. CDR1 SGHRS and CDR2 YFSETQ come from the germline V gene. Deletions cut 0 bases from V and 7 bases from J, with 10 bases between. CDR3 amino acids: CASSLVASSGYTF. The CDR3 DNA sequence: TGCGCCAGCAGCTTGGTGGCATCAAGTGGCTACACCTTC. The entire variable domain, with the rest obtained from reference TRBV5-1 and TRBJ1-2, is as follows: KAGVTQTPRYLIKTRGQQVTLSCSPISGHRSVSWYQQTPGQGLQFLFEYFSETQRNKGNFPGRFSGRQFSNSRSEMNVSTLELGDSALYLCASSLVASSGYTFGSGTRLTVV.